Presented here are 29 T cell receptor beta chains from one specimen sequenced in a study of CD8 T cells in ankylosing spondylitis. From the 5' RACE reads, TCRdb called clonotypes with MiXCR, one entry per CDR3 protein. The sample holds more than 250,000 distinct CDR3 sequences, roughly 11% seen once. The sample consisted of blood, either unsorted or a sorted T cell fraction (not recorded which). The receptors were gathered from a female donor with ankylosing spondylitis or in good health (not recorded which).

CDR3 region: CASSFTGGTEAFF. The CDR3 DNA is TGTGCCAGCAGTTTCACGGGCGGGACTGAAGCTTTCTTT. The chain carries TRBV28 and TRBJ1-1; D not certain. Germline assignment: CDR1 MDHEN and CDR2 SYDVKM. Trimming took off 3 bases at V and 5 bases at J, with 10 bases between the two ends. The CDR3 sequence is 13 residues long.

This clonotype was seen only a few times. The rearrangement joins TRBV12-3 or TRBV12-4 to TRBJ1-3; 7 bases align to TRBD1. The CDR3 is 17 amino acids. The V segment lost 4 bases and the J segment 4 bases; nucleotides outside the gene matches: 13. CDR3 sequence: CASSSVRLGQPGNTIYF. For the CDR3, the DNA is TGTGCCAGCAGTTCGGTGCGGTTGGGACAGCCGGGAAACACCATATATTTT.

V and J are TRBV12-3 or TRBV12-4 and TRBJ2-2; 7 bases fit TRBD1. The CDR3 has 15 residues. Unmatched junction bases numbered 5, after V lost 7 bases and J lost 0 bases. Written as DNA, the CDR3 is TGTGCCAGCACCTGGGACAGATCGAACACCGGGGAGCTGTTTTTT. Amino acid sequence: CASTWDRSNTGELFF.

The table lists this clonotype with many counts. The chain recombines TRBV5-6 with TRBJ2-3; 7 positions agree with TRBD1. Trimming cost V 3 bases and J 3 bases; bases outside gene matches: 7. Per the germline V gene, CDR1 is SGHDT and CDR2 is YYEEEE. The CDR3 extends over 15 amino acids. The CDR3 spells CASSYTGVGTDTQYF. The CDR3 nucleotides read TGTGCCAGCAGCTACACAGGGGTAGGGACAGATACGCAGTATTTT.

The CDR3 DNA reads as TGTGCCATCAGTGGGGACAGGACCTATGGCTACACCTTC. This codes for CAISGDRTYGYTF. The chain uses TRBV10-3 and TRBJ1-2; 8 bases are a match to TRBD1. Germline V gene data show CDR1 as ENHRY and CDR2 as SYGVKD. The J segment lost 4 bases and the V segment lost 4 bases, leaving 2 bases of the junction unmatched. The CDR3 is made up of 13 amino acids.

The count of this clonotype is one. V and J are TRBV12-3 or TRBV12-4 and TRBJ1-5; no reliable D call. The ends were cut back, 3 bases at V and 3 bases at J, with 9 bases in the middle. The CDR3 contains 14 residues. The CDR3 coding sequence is TGTGCCAGCAGTTTTGTAGGAAACAATCAGCCCCAGCATTTT. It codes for CASSFVGNNQPQHF.

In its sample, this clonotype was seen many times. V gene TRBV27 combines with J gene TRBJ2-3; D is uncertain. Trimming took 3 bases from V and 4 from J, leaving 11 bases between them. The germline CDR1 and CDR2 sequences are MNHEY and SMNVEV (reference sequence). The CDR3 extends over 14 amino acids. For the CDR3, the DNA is TGTGCCAGCAGTTTCGTGGGGAAGGCAGATACGCAGTATTTT. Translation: CASSFVGKADTQYF.

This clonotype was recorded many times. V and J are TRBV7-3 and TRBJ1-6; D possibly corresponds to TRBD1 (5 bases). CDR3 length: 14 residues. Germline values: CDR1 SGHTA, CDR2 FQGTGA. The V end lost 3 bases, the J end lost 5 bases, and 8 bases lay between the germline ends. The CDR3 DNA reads TGTGCCAGCAGCTTCGGGGGGGATAATTCACCCCTCCACTTT. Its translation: CASSFGGDNSPLHF. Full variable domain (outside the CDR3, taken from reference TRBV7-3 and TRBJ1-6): GAGVSQTPSNKVTEKGKYVELRCDPISGHTALYWYRQSLGQGPEFLIYFQGTGAADDSGLPNDRFFAVRPEGSVSTLKIQRTERGDSAVYLCASSFGGDNSPLHFGNGTRLTVT.

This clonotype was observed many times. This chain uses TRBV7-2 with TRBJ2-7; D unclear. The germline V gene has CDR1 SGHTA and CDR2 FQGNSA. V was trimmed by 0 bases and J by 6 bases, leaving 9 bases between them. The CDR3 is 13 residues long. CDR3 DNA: TGTGCCAGCAGCTTAGCTCAACGAGGCGAGCAGTACTTC. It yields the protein CASSLAQRGEQYF. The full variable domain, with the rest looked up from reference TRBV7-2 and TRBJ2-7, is GAGVSQSPSNKVTEKGKDVELRCDPISGHTALYWYRQSLGQGLEFLIYFQGNSAPDKSGLPSDRFSAERTGGSVSTLTIQRTQQEDSAVYLCASSLAQRGEQYFGPGTRLTVT.

The CDR3 protein is CSAIRSTGSGHTEAFF. The CDR3 DNA reads as TGCAGCGCCATCCGATCGACAGGGTCCGGGCACACTGAAGCTTTCTTT. The chain links TRBV29-1 to TRBJ1-1; 7 positions match TRBD1. Germline CDR1 is SQVTM and CDR2 is ANQGSEA. The V segment lost 7 bases and the J segment 3 bases; nucleotides outside the gene matches: 17. The CDR3 length is 16 residues.

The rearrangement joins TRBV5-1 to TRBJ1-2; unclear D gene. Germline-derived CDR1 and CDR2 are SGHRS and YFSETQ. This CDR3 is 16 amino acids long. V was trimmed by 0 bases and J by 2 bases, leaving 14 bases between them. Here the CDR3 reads CASSLALLRENYGYTF. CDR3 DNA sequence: TGCGCCAGCAGCTTGGCCCTATTGAGGGAGAACTATGGCTACACCTTC. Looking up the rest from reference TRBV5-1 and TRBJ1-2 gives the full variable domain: KAGVTQTPRYLIKTRGQQVTLSCSPISGHRSVSWYQQTPGQGLQFLFEYFSETQRNKGNFPGRFSGRQFSNSRSEMNVSTLELGDSALYLCASSLALLRENYGYTFGSGTRLTVV.

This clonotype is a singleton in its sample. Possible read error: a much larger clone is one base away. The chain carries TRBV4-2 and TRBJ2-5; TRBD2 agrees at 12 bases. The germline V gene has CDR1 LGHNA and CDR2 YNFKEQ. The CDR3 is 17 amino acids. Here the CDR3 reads CASSLFTSGGPEETEYF. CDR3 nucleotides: TGTGCCAGCAGCCTCTTCACTAGCGGGGGGCCCGAAGAGACCGAGTACTTC.

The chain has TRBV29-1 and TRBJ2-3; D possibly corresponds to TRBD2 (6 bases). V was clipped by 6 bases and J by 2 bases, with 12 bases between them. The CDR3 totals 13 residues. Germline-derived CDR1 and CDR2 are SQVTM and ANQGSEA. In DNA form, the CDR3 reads TGCAGCGTGTCCGGGACTGTCACAGATACGCAGTATTTT. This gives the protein CSVSGTVTDTQYF.

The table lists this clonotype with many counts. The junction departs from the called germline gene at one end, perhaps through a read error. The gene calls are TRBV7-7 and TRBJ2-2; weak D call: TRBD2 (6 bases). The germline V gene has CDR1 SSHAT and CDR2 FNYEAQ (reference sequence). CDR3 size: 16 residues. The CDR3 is CASSLAVGTNTGELFF. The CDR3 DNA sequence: TGTGCTAGCAGCTTAGCGGTAGGGACGAACACCGGGGAGCTGTTTTTT.

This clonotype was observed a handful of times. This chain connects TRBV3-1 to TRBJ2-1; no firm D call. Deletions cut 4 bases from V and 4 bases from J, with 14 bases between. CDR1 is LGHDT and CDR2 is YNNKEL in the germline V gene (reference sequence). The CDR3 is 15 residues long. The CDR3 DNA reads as TGTGCCAGCAGCCCCTATGGCGAATTGTACAATGAGCAGTTCTTC. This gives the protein CASSPYGELYNEQFF.

CDR3 in amino acids: CSAKGPLGTANEQFF. The DNA of the CDR3 is TGCAGTGCTAAAGGGCCTTTGGGAACCGCCAATGAGCAGTTCTTC. V and J are TRBV20-1 and TRBJ2-1; D gene uncertain. Trimming left V 4 bases short and J 6 bases short, with 19 bases between. CDR1 is DFQATT and CDR2 is SNEGSKA in the germline V gene (reference sequence). CDR3 length: 15 amino acids.

The DNA for the CDR3 is TGTGCCAGCAGTTACCCAGGGGGCGAGCAGTACTTC. Translating gives CASSYPGGEQYF. The chain uses TRBV6-2 or TRBV6-3 and TRBJ2-7, with 7 bases lining up with TRBD1. The germline V gene has CDR1 MNHEY and CDR2 SVGEGT. The CDR3 extends over 12 amino acids. The junction had 1 base not matched to a gene; V was cut back by 2 bases and J by 6 bases.

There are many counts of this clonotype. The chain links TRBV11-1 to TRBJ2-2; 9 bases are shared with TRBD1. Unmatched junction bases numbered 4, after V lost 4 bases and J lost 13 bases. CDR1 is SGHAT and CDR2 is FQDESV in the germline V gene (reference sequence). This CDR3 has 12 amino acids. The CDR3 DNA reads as TGTGCCAGCAGCTCGGGACAGGGAGGGCTGTTTTTT. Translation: CASSSGQGGLFF.

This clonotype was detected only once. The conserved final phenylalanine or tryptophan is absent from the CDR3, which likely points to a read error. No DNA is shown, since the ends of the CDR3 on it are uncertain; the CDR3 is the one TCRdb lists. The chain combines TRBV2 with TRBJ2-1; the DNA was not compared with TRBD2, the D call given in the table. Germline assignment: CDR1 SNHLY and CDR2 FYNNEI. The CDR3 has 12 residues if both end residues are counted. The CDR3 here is CASGGPSGRSGV.

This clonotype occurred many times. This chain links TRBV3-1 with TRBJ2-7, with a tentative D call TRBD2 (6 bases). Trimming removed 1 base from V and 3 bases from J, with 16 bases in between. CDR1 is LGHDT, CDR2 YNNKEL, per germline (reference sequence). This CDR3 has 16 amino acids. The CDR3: CASSQAAPSANYEQYF. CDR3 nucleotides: TGTGCCAGCAGCCAAGCGGCGCCTAGCGCTAACTACGAGCAGTACTTC.

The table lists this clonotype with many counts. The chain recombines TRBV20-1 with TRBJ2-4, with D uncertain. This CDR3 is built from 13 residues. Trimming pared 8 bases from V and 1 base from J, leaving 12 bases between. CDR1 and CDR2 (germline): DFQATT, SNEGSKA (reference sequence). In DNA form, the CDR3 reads TGCAGTCCAAAGTTGGGGGCCAAAAACATTCAGTACTTC. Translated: CSPKLGAKNIQYF.

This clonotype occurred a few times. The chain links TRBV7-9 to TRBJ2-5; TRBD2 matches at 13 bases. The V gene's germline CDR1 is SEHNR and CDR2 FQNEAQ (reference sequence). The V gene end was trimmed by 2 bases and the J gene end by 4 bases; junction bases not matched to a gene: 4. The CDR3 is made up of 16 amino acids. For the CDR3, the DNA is TGTGCCAGCAGCTTAAGGGGACTAGCGGGGTCAGAGACCCAGTACTTC. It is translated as CASSLRGLAGSETQYF.

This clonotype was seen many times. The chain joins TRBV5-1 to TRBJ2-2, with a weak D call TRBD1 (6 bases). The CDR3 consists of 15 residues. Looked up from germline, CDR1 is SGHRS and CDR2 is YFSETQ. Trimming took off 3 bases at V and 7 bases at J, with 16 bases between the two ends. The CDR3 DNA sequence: TGCGCCAGCAGCTGGATAGGGGGTCTGGACGGGGAGCTGTTTTTT. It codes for CASSWIGGLDGELFF.

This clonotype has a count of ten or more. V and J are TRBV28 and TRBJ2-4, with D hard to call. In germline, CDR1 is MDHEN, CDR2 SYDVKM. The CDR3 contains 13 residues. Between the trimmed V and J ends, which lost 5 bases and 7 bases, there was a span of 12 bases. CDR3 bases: TGTGCCAGCAGTCGGAGAACCGGTAACATTCAGTACTTC. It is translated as CASSRRTGNIQYF.

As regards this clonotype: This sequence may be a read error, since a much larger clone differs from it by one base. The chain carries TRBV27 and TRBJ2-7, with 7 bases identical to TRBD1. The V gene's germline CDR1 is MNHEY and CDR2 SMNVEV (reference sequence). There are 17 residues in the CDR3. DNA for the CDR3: TGTGCCAGCAGTTTATTGGCCAGGGGGATATCATACTACGAGCTGTACTTC. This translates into CASSLLARGISYYELYF.

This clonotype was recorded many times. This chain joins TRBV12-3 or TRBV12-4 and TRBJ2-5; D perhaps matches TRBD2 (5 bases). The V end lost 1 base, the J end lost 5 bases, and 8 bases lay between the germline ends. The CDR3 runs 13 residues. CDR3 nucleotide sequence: TGTGCCAGCAGTTTAGACGGCGGGGAGACCCAGTACTTC. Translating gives CASSLDGGETQYF.

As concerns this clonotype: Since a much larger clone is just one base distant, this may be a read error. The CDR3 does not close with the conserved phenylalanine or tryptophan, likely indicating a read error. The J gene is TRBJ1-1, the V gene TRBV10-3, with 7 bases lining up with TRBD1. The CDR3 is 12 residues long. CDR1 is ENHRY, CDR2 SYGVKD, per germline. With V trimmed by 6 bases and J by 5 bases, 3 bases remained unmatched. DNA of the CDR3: TGTGCCATCAGCAACAGGGGAACTGAAGCTTTCATT. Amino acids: CAISNRGTEAFI.

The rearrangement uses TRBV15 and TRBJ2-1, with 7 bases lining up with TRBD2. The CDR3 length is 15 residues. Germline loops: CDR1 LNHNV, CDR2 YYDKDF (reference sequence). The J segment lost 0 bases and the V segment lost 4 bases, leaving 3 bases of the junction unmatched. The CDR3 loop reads CATSTGTISYNEQFF. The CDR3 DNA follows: TGTGCCACCAGCACAGGGACTATCTCCTACAATGAGCAGTTCTTC.

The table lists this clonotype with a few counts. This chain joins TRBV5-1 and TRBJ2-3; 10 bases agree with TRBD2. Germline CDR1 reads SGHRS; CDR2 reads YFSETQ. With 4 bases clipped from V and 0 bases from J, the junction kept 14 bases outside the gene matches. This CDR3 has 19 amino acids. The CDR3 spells CASSPTLRSGGASTDTQYF. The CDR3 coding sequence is TGCGCCAGCAGCCCAACACTACGAAGCGGGGGGGCCAGCACAGATACGCAGTATTTT.